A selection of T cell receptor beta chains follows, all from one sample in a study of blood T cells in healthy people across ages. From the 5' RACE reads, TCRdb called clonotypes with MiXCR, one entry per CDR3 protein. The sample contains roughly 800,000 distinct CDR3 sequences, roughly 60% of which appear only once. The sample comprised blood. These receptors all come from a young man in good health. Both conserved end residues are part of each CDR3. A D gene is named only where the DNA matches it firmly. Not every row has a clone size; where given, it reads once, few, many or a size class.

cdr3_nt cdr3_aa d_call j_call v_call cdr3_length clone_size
TGCAAGGGACTAGCGGGACCAAATGAGCAGTTCTTC CKGLAGPNEQFF TRBD2 TRBJ2-1 TRBV20-1 12 few
TGTGCCAGCAGCTTACGACATTGGGGGCTCTACGAGCAGTACTTC CASSLRHWGLYEQYF NA TRBJ2-7 TRBV7-2 15 NA
TGTGCCAGCAACCCTAGACTAGCGGGAGGGGGAAAGACCCAGTACTTC CASNPRLAGGGKTQYF TRBD2 TRBJ2-5 TRBV28 16 NA
TGCAGCGTACGTAACACCGGGGAGCTGTTTTTT CSVRNTGELFF NA TRBJ2-2 TRBV29-1 11 few
TGCGCCAGCAGCTTCGGGGACACCCGGTCGGAGACCCAGTACTTC CASSFGDTRSETQYF NA TRBJ2-5 TRBV5-1 15 NA
TGTGCCAGCAGCGTCGGGGCTAGCACTGAAGCTTTCTTT CASSVGASTEAFF NA TRBJ1-1 TRBV13 13 NA
TGTGCCAGCAGTTTTGTCCCGAGGGGCACTGAAGCTTTCTTT CASSFVPRGTEAFF NA TRBJ1-1 TRBV12-3/TRBV12-4 14 NA
TGTGCCATCAGCGCCCCTACGGGGAGGGAAGCTTTCTTT CAISAPTGREAFF NA TRBJ1-1 TRBV10-3 13 once
TGTGCCAGCAGTTCGGATGTGGGCCTCAGTTACAATGAGCAGTTCTTC CASSSDVGLSYNEQFF NA TRBJ2-1 TRBV27 16 NA
TGTGCCAGCAGTGAGGCGCTTTGGACAGTTGAGACCCAGTACTTC CASSEALWTVETQYF NA TRBJ2-5 TRBV6-1 15 NA
TGTGCCATCAGTGGCCCCAGAAGATCCTACGAGCAGTACTTC CAISGPRRSYEQYF NA TRBJ2-7 TRBV10-3 14 NA
TGTGCCAGCAGCTTAGACGGGACAGGTCGTGGCTATGGCTACACCTTC CASSLDGTGRGYGYTF TRBD1 TRBJ1-2 TRBV7-9 16 NA
TGTGCCAGCAGCCTAGATCCTAGTCTTGAGCAGTTCTTC CASSLDPSLEQFF NA TRBJ2-1 TRBV7-2 13 NA
TGTGCCATCAGTGAGGCGCGGGCAATCTATGGCTACACCTTC CAISEARAIYGYTF NA TRBJ1-2 TRBV10-3 14 NA
TGTGCCAGCAGTCCCGGCCGCTCCACCACAGATACGCAGTATTTT CASSPGRSTTDTQYF NA TRBJ2-3 TRBV25-1 15 few
TGTGCCAGCAGCGACCGAGCGGGATCCTACGAGCAGTACTTC CASSDRAGSYEQYF NA TRBJ2-7 TRBV21-1 14 NA
TGTGCCAGCAGCCCCGGGACAGGGTGGTACGAGCAGTACTTC CASSPGTGWYEQYF TRBD1 TRBJ2-7 TRBV3-1 14 few
TGCGCCAGCAGCCAGGGGGTAGTTCGGGACACTGAAGCTTTCTTT CASSQGVVRDTEAFF NA TRBJ1-1 TRBV4-3 15 NA
TGTGCCAGCAGCTTGGCACAGACCTACGAGCAGTACTTC CASSLAQTYEQYF NA TRBJ2-7 TRBV5-6 13 NA
TGTGCCAGCACTACTAGCGGGGGCTACGAGCAGTACTTC CASTTSGGYEQYF TRBD2 TRBJ2-7 TRBV6-1 13 NA
TGTGCCAGCAGCTCGGGACAGTTTATTACTAATGAAAAACTGTTTTTT CASSSGQFITNEKLFF TRBD1 TRBJ1-4 TRBV7-8 16 NA
TGTGCCAGCAGCTTTTGGAGCAATCAGCCCCAGCATTTT CASSFWSNQPQHF NA TRBJ1-5 TRBV7-2 13 NA
TGTGCCAGCAGCTTGGTTCGGAGTACAACCCCCTCCTACGAGCAGTACTTC CASSLVRSTTPSYEQYF NA TRBJ2-7 TRBV5-8 17 NA
TGTGCCAGCAGCGCCCGACAGGGGAAATTGGACGAGCAGTACTTC CASSARQGKLDEQYF TRBD1 TRBJ2-7 TRBV9 15 NA
TGCGCCAGCCTGGGTGGGCCCGGGGAGACCCAGTACTTC CASLGGPGETQYF NA TRBJ2-5 TRBV5-1 13 NA
TGCGCCAGCAGCCAAGATATGACAGGGTGGAATGAAAAACTGTTTTTT CASSQDMTGWNEKLFF TRBD1 TRBJ1-4 TRBV4-3 16 NA
TGCGCCAGCAGTCGAGGGGGTCCGCAGTATTTT CASSRGGPQYF NA TRBJ2-3 TRBV10-1 11 few
TGCGCCAGCAGCTTGTGGACAGGACCTACCTACGAGCAGTACTTC CASSLWTGPTYEQYF TRBD1 TRBJ2-7 TRBV5-1 15 NA
TGCGCCAGCAGCTTGACAGGGAATCGTGGGTACACTGAAGCTTTCTTT CASSLTGNRGYTEAFF NA TRBJ1-1 TRBV5-1 16 NA
TGTGCCAGCAGTTTAAATTCCGGGGGCTTAGAGACCCAGTACTTC CASSLNSGGLETQYF NA TRBJ2-5 TRBV28 15 NA
TGCAGTGCTAGAGGTTTCTTCGGGGTAGATACGCAGTATTTT CSARGFFGVDTQYF NA TRBJ2-3 TRBV20-1 14 once
TGCGCCAGCAGCCCACCGACAGGTTCGACAAGCACAGATACGCAGTATTTT CASSPPTGSTSTDTQYF NA TRBJ2-3 TRBV5-1 17 NA
TGTGCCAGCAGTGCCGTGGGGGTAGCCAAAAACATTCAGTACTTC CASSAVGVAKNIQYF NA TRBJ2-4 TRBV6-6 15 NA
TGCAGTGCAGACAGGGGGGACATTCAGTACTTC CSADRGDIQYF TRBD1 TRBJ2-4 TRBV20-1 11 NA
TGTGCCAGCAGCACGTTAGCGGGGGGAAGACAAGAGACCCAGTACTTC CASSTLAGGRQETQYF TRBD2 TRBJ2-5 TRBV7-7 16 NA
TGTGCCAGCAGCAACCGGGACATGAACTACGAGCAGTACTTC CASSNRDMNYEQYF NA TRBJ2-7 TRBV11-1 14 NA
TGCAGTGCCGCTCCGGGATCCTACGAGCAGTACTTC CSAAPGSYEQYF NA TRBJ2-7 TRBV20-1 12 NA
TGTGCCAGCAGCCCGAACAGGGTGGGGACCTACGAGCAGTACTTC CASSPNRVGTYEQYF NA TRBJ2-7 TRBV5-6 15 few
TGTGCCAGCAGCCAATCACGCCCCTACGAGCAGTACTTC CASSQSRPYEQYF NA TRBJ2-7 TRBV16 13 NA
TGTGCCATCAACACGCTAGCGGGAGGCGGGATCGGGGAGCTGTTTTTT CAINTLAGGGIGELFF TRBD2 TRBJ2-2 TRBV28 16 NA
TGTGCCAGCAGTGTGCGACCTCCCTATGGCTACACCTTC CASSVRPPYGYTF NA TRBJ1-2 TRBV25-1 13 few
TGTGCCAGCAGCCAAGAAGGTCCGTTCGGACAGGGGGCAGCAACTAATGAAAAACTGTTTTTT CASSQEGPFGQGAATNEKLFF TRBD1 TRBJ1-4 TRBV4-2 21 NA
TGCAGTGCGATAGACACCGTAAGAAATAACTATGGCTACACCTTC CSAIDTVRNNYGYTF NA TRBJ1-2 TRBV20-1 15 NA
TGCGCCAGCAGCCAAGATGGGCAGGGTTTCGTGGGCACAGATACGCAGTATTTT CASSQDGQGFVGTDTQYF NA TRBJ2-3 TRBV4-3 18 NA
TGTGCCAGCAGCTCCCGGAGACACGGGACGGTCTTCATGTCTGATACGCAGTATTTT CASSSRRHGTVFMSDTQYF NA TRBJ2-3 TRBV7-9 19 many
TGCAGTGCTAGACAACTTACAGGGGCACGTTACGAGCAGTACTTC CSARQLTGARYEQYF TRBD1 TRBJ2-7 TRBV20-1 15 NA
TGTGCCAGCAGCTTAGCGGCGTTGGGCACTGAAGCTTTCTTT CASSLAALGTEAFF NA TRBJ1-1 TRBV7-2 14 NA
TGTGCCAGCCGCTCAGGGGGAAGCCAGCCCCAGCATTTT CASRSGGSQPQHF TRBD1 TRBJ1-5 TRBV28 13 NA
TGTGCCAGCAGCCCCCTACCCTGGGGATCTAGCGGGGGGCGCACAGATACGCAGTATTTT CASSPLPWGSSGGRTDTQYF NA TRBJ2-3 TRBV21-1 20 few
TGCAGCGTTGATGTAGCGGGGGGGCCGAGGTCGTTCTTC CSVDVAGGPRSFF TRBD2 TRBJ2-1 TRBV29-1 13 NA